Listed below are T cell receptor beta chains from one sample, sequenced in a study of T-cell reconstitution after alpha-beta-depleted transplantation in children. TCRdb reprocessed the PCR reads with MiXCR, giving one entry per CDR3 protein. The sample lists approximately 520,000 distinct CDR3 sequences, over 10% occurring once. The source was PBMCs, mostly from graft donor cells, collected 180 days after TCRalphabeta/CD19-depleted stem cell transplant. Receptors were obtained from a female patient between 2 and 15 years old who had a stem cell transplant for aplastic anemia, so the T cells may come from the graft donor. The CDR3 runs from the conserved cysteine through the conserved F or W. Each record gives: D gene, V gene, clone size, J gene, CDR3 DNA, CDR3 protein. A D gene is named only where the DNA matches it firmly. The size of a clone is reported for some rows only, either as once, few or many, or as a class for expanded clones.

d_gene: -
v_gene: TRBV4-3
abundance: few
j_gene: TRBJ1-5
CDR3nt: TGCGCCAGCAGCCAAGACCCGGGGAATCAGCCCCAGCATTTT
CDR3aa: CASSQDPGNQPQHF

d_gene: TRBD1
v_gene: TRBV7-2
abundance: few
j_gene: TRBJ2-1
CDR3nt: TGTGCCAGCAGCTTCGAGGACAGGTCGTTGAATGAGCAGTTCTTC
CDR3aa: CASSFEDRSLNEQFF

d_gene: -
v_gene: TRBV18
abundance: many
j_gene: TRBJ1-1
CDR3nt: TGTGCCAGCTCACCCCTTTTTAACACTGAAGCTTTCTTT
CDR3aa: CASSPLFNTEAFF

d_gene: -
v_gene: TRBV28
abundance: -
j_gene: TRBJ2-2
CDR3nt: TGTGCCAGCAGTCCCAGGGATGGGGCCGGGGAGCTGTTTTTT
CDR3aa: CASSPRDGAGELFF

d_gene: -
v_gene: TRBV29-1
abundance: few
j_gene: TRBJ2-7
CDR3nt: TGCAGCGTTGAAGATTCGGGACGTAGTTACGAGCAGTACTTC
CDR3aa: CSVEDSGRSYEQYF

d_gene: TRBD2
v_gene: TRBV10-3
abundance: few
j_gene: TRBJ2-1
CDR3nt: TGTGCCATCAGTGAAGCGGGAGGCTCCTACAATGAGCAGTTCTTC
CDR3aa: CAISEAGGSYNEQFF

d_gene: -
v_gene: TRBV10-3
abundance: -
j_gene: TRBJ1-6
CDR3nt: TGTGCCATCAGTGAGTTCCAGGGACGAAGCTCCTATAATTCACCCCTCCACTTT
CDR3aa: CAISEFQGRSSYNSPLHF

d_gene: -
v_gene: TRBV10-2
abundance: -
j_gene: TRBJ1-3
CDR3nt: TGCGCCAGCAGTGAGCGATTACTCTCTGGAAACACCATATATTTT
CDR3aa: CASSERLLSGNTIYF

d_gene: -
v_gene: TRBV4-3
abundance: once
j_gene: TRBJ1-2
CDR3nt: TGCGCCAGCAGCCAAGACCATCGTTCTTGGCAACCACGCTATGGCTACACCTTC
CDR3aa: CASSQDHRSWQPRYGYTF

d_gene: TRBD1
v_gene: TRBV20-1
abundance: few
j_gene: TRBJ1-2
CDR3nt: TGCAGTGCTAGTGGGGACAGGGCAAATGGCTACACCTTC
CDR3aa: CSASGDRANGYTF

d_gene: TRBD2
v_gene: TRBV7-6
abundance: -
j_gene: TRBJ2-1
CDR3nt: TGTGCCAGCAGCTTCGGAACTAGCGGGATCTACAATGAGCAGTTCTTC
CDR3aa: CASSFGTSGIYNEQFF

d_gene: TRBD1
v_gene: TRBV3-1
abundance: many
j_gene: TRBJ2-7
CDR3nt: TGTGCCAGCAGCCGGGACAGGGCCGAGCAGTACTTC
CDR3aa: CASSRDRAEQYF

d_gene: TRBD2
v_gene: TRBV10-3
abundance: -
j_gene: TRBJ2-7
CDR3nt: TGTGCCATCAGTGAAGGACATAGCGGGAGGAATTGGTACGAGCAGTACTTC
CDR3aa: CAISEGHSGRNWYEQYF

d_gene: -
v_gene: TRBV4-3
abundance: -
j_gene: TRBJ2-1
CDR3nt: TGCGCCAGCAGCCAAGAAAAGGGGGGTGAGCAGTTCTTC
CDR3aa: CASSQEKGGEQFF

d_gene: TRBD2
v_gene: TRBV4-3
abundance: few
j_gene: TRBJ2-1
CDR3nt: TGCGCCAGCAGCCAGGGGACTAGCGGGAGGGCCATGAGCGATGAGCAGTTCTTC
CDR3aa: CASSQGTSGRAMSDEQFF

d_gene: TRBD1
v_gene: TRBV20-1
abundance: few
j_gene: TRBJ2-7
CDR3nt: TGCAGTGCTAGGAAATCGACAGGGGGTGGCTACGAGCAGTACTTC
CDR3aa: CSARKSTGGGYEQYF

d_gene: TRBD2
v_gene: TRBV5-1
abundance: many
j_gene: TRBJ2-3
CDR3nt: TGCGCCAGCAGCTTGGCATTAGCGGGAGGAGGAGATACGCAGTATTTT
CDR3aa: CASSLALAGGGDTQYF

d_gene: -
v_gene: TRBV4-3
abundance: few
j_gene: TRBJ2-1
CDR3nt: TGCGCCAGCAGCCAAGATTCCGGGGCAAGATTTGATGAGCAGTTCTTC
CDR3aa: CASSQDSGARFDEQFF

d_gene: -
v_gene: TRBV5-6
abundance: -
j_gene: TRBJ2-5
CDR3nt: TGTGCCAGCAGCTTGGGATTAACAGAGACCCAGTACTTC
CDR3aa: CASSLGLTETQYF

d_gene: -
v_gene: TRBV4-2
abundance: few
j_gene: TRBJ1-2
CDR3nt: TGTGCCAGCAGCCAAGATGTCGGGTTTGGCGGCTACACCTTC
CDR3aa: CASSQDVGFGGYTF

d_gene: -
v_gene: TRBV11-2
abundance: -
j_gene: TRBJ1-3
CDR3nt: TGTGCCAGCGGACAGTCCGGAAACACCATATATTTT
CDR3aa: CASGQSGNTIYF

d_gene: TRBD2
v_gene: TRBV7-8
abundance: -
j_gene: TRBJ2-5
CDR3nt: TGTGCCAGCAGCCAAGACGAAGCGGGAGAGGAGGAGACCCAGTACTTC
CDR3aa: CASSQDEAGEEETQYF

d_gene: -
v_gene: TRBV18
abundance: -
j_gene: TRBJ1-5
CDR3nt: TGTGCCAGCTCACCACGCGCAGGAGGTCAGCCCCAGCATTTT
CDR3aa: CASSPRAGGQPQHF

d_gene: -
v_gene: TRBV30
abundance: few
j_gene: TRBJ2-6
CDR3nt: TGTGCCTGGGGGGCCCCCTCTGGGGCCAACGTCCTGACTTTC
CDR3aa: CAWGAPSGANVLTF

d_gene: -
v_gene: TRBV5-1
abundance: many
j_gene: TRBJ2-2
CDR3nt: TGCGCCAGCAGAAAGCGGGACAGTGGCACCGGGGAGCTGTTTTTT
CDR3aa: CASRKRDSGTGELFF

d_gene: -
v_gene: TRBV9
abundance: few
j_gene: TRBJ2-2
CDR3nt: TGTGCCAGCAGCGTAGATCCTAGCGCTTTCACCGGGGAGCTGTTTTTT
CDR3aa: CASSVDPSAFTGELFF

d_gene: -
v_gene: TRBV12-3/TRBV12-4
abundance: few
j_gene: TRBJ1-2
CDR3nt: TGTGCCAGCAGTTTCCGCAGGGACTATGGCTACACCTTC
CDR3aa: CASSFRRDYGYTF

d_gene: -
v_gene: TRBV24-1
abundance: few
j_gene: TRBJ1-4
CDR3nt: TGTGCCACCAGTGATTCCCAGGTGATCGGTGAAAAACTGTTTTTT
CDR3aa: CATSDSQVIGEKLFF

d_gene: TRBD1
v_gene: TRBV7-2
abundance: many
j_gene: TRBJ1-5
CDR3nt: TGTGCCAGCAGCGCCCACAGGGGCACGGATCAGCCCCAGCATTTT
CDR3aa: CASSAHRGTDQPQHF

d_gene: -
v_gene: TRBV4-3
abundance: -
j_gene: TRBJ1-2
CDR3nt: TGCGCCAGCAGCCAAGATTTGGCAGGGCGGGACGGCTACACCTTC
CDR3aa: CASSQDLAGRDGYTF

d_gene: TRBD2
v_gene: TRBV6-2/TRBV6-3
abundance: -
j_gene: TRBJ2-1
CDR3nt: TGTGCCAGCAGTTTTTGGCTAGCGGGAGCCCCCAATGAGCAGTTCTTC
CDR3aa: CASSFWLAGAPNEQFF

d_gene: TRBD1
v_gene: TRBV7-9
abundance: -
j_gene: TRBJ1-5
CDR3nt: TGTGCCAGCAGCCCCGGGACAGGGGGGCGCGGTAATCAGCCCCAGCATTTT
CDR3aa: CASSPGTGGRGNQPQHF

d_gene: -
v_gene: TRBV29-1
abundance: -
j_gene: TRBJ1-6
CDR3nt: TGCAGCGTTCCCGGGGGGAGGCCCTATAATTCACCCCTCCACTTT
CDR3aa: CSVPGGRPYNSPLHF

d_gene: -
v_gene: TRBV14
abundance: -
j_gene: TRBJ2-5
CDR3nt: TGTGCCAGCAGCCAACTGGTACAAGAGACCCAGTACTTC
CDR3aa: CASSQLVQETQYF

d_gene: TRBD1
v_gene: TRBV6-2/TRBV6-3
abundance: -
j_gene: TRBJ2-6
CDR3nt: TGTGCCAGCAGTTACTCGATTCGGAGCGGGACAGGGGGCTCTGGGGCCAACGTCCTGACTTTC
CDR3aa: CASSYSIRSGTGGSGANVLTF

d_gene: TRBD1
v_gene: TRBV25-1
abundance: -
j_gene: TRBJ2-5
CDR3nt: TGTGCCAGCAGTGAATGGGGACAGACCCTCTACCAAGAGACCCAGTACTTC
CDR3aa: CASSEWGQTLYQETQYF

d_gene: TRBD2
v_gene: TRBV7-9
abundance: few
j_gene: TRBJ2-3
CDR3nt: TGTGCCAGCACCCCGGGACTAGCGGAGGCATACACAGATACGCAGTATTTT
CDR3aa: CASTPGLAEAYTDTQYF

d_gene: TRBD2
v_gene: TRBV11-3
abundance: -
j_gene: TRBJ2-5
CDR3nt: TGTGCCAGCAGCCGGGGACTAGCGGGTTTAGAGACCCAGTACTTC
CDR3aa: CASSRGLAGLETQYF

d_gene: TRBD2
v_gene: TRBV12-3/TRBV12-4
abundance: few
j_gene: TRBJ2-5
CDR3nt: TGTGCCAGCAGACTAGCGGGAACCCGGGGGCACCAAGAGACCCAGTACTTC
CDR3aa: CASRLAGTRGHQETQYF

d_gene: TRBD2
v_gene: TRBV5-1
abundance: many
j_gene: TRBJ2-3
CDR3nt: TGCGCCAGCAGCTTGGCGACTAGCGGGAACCCAGATACGCAGTATTTT
CDR3aa: CASSLATSGNPDTQYF

d_gene: -
v_gene: TRBV12-3/TRBV12-4
abundance: -
j_gene: TRBJ2-3
CDR3nt: TGTGCCAGCAGTTTCGCCGGGGTTCCTAGCTATTTT
CDR3aa: CASSFAGVPSYF

d_gene: TRBD2
v_gene: TRBV7-2
abundance: -
j_gene: TRBJ2-3
CDR3nt: TGTGCCAGCAGCTCCCCTCGAGGGAGGGCGAGAGATACGCAGTATTTT
CDR3aa: CASSSPRGRARDTQYF